These 23 T cell receptor beta chains originate from one sample sequenced in a study of OX40 agonist ivuxolimab in advanced cancers. Measured with immunoSEQ multiplex PCR; TCRdb has only the in-frame clones, and not every one. The sample shows tens of thousands of clones, 87% of them seen only once. This specimen was CD4+ or CD8+ T cells sorted from blood, taken in a trial of the OX40 agonist ivuxolimab. The receptors here all came from an adult with an advanced solid tumor such as melanoma, head and neck, liver or kidney cancer.

The chain employs TRBV7-2 and TRBJ2-3, with TRBD2 matching 12 bases. V shed 4 bases, J shed 0 bases, and the junction held 11 bases outside the gene matches. The CDR3 runs 19 residues. Germline assignment: CDR1 SGHTA and CDR2 FQGNSA. CDR3 in DNA: TGTGCCAGCAGCTACCCCACACGGACTAGCGGGGCTAGCACAGATACGCAGTATTTT. It yields the protein CASSYPTRTSGASTDTQYF. Combining the CDR3 with reference TRBV7-2 and TRBJ2-3 gives the whole variable domain GAGVSQSPSNKVTEKGKDVELRCDPISGHTALYWYRQSLGQGLEFLIYFQGNSAPDKSGLPSDRFSAERTGGSVSTLTIQRTQQEDSAVYLCASSYPTRTSGASTDTQYFGPGTRLTVL.

This chain uses TRBV11-3 with TRBJ2-7; 8 positions match TRBD1. The germline CDR1 and CDR2 sequences are SGHNT and YENEEA. CDR3 length: 14 amino acids. The J segment lost 6 bases and the V segment lost 4 bases, leaving 8 bases of the junction unmatched. The CDR3 DNA reads TGTGCCAGCAGCTCGGACAGGGTATCCGCCGAGCAGTACTTC. Protein sequence: CASSSDRVSAEQYF.

The chain is built from TRBV30 and TRBJ1-3; D uncertain. This CDR3 region has 11 residues. In germline, CDR1 is GTSNPN, CDR2 SVGIG (reference sequence). Trimming pared 8 bases from V and 4 bases from J, leaving 9 bases between. The CDR3 here is CAALSGNTIYF. In DNA, the CDR3 is TGTGCCGCCCTATCAGGAAACACCATATATTTT.

A remark on this clone: Other DNA variants within this sample encode the same CDR3. This chain connects TRBV5-1 to TRBJ1-4, with 10 positions matching TRBD1. The trim removed 4 bases at V and 5 bases at J, leaving 5 bases unmatched. The germline CDR1 and CDR2 sequences are SGHRS and YFSETQ. The CDR3 runs to 15 residues. CDR3 sequence reads: CASSLAGQGNEKLFF. The CDR3 DNA follows: TGCGCCAGCAGCCTCGCGGGACAGGGGAATGAAAAACTGTTTTTT.

This clone was seen once. The V and J genes are TRBV20-1 and TRBJ2-1; D is unresolved. Trimming cost V 4 bases and J 7 bases, with 8 bases left between them. This CDR3 is 11 amino acids long. The germline V gene has CDR1 DFQATT and CDR2 SNEGSKA (reference sequence). The CDR3 loop is CSATWTNEQFF. CDR3 bases: TGCAGTGCTACATGGACGAATGAGCAGTTCTTC.

The chain joins TRBV6-1 to TRBJ1-1, with 8 bases identical to TRBD1. Germline assignment: CDR1 MNHNS and CDR2 SASEGT. The length of the CDR3 is 14 residues. After removal of 5 bases from V and 10 bases from J, the junction contained 12 bases not matched to a gene. The CDR3 loop reads CASSLTGASSGAFF. CDR3 nucleotides: TGTGCCAGCAGTTTGACAGGGGCTAGTTCGGGAGCTTTCTTT.

The chain uses TRBV30 and TRBJ2-5; D unresolved. Looked up from germline, CDR1 is GTSNPN and CDR2 is SVGIG (reference sequence). This CDR3 spans 14 amino acids. V was cut by 0 bases and J by 2 bases, with 10 bases left in between. CDR3 region: CAWSVSRLQETQYF. The CDR3, as DNA: TGTGCCTGGAGTGTATCTAGGCTTCAAGAGACCCAGTACTTC.

The chain links TRBV5-6 to TRBJ1-5, with D uncertain. The CDR3 has 14 residues. Germline loops: CDR1 SGHDT, CDR2 YYEEEE. The V end was cut by 0 bases, the J end by 4 bases, with 8 bases between. For the CDR3, the DNA is TGTGCCAGCAGCTTGGGACCGATAAATCAGCCCCAGCATTTT. Encoded protein: CASSLGPINQPQHF.

The chain employs TRBV5-1 and TRBJ1-2; 11 bases map to TRBD1. CDR1 is SGHRS, CDR2 YFSETQ, per germline. With 3 bases clipped from V and 4 bases from J, the junction kept 8 bases outside the gene matches. The CDR3 consists of 16 residues. The CDR3 loop reads CASSSRTGGDFYGYTF. DNA of the CDR3: TGCGCCAGCAGCTCCAGGACAGGGGGCGATTTCTATGGCTACACCTTC.

This rearrangement joins TRBV5-1 to TRBJ2-7; TRBD1 matches 10 bases. CDR1 and CDR2 from the germline V gene are SGHRS and YFSETQ. J was trimmed by 2 bases and V by 4 bases; bases with no gene match: 3. The CDR3 spans 14 residues. CDR3 in amino acids: CASSTGQGAYEQYF. The CDR3 DNA reads as TGCGCCAGCAGCACCGGACAGGGGGCCTACGAGCAGTACTTC.

The chain recombines TRBV7-2 with TRBJ2-1; 9 bases are a match to TRBD2. Trimming removed 5 bases from V and 8 bases from J; junction bases left unmatched: 10. Germline V gene sequence: CDR1 SGHTA, CDR2 FQGNSA. CDR3 length: 15 residues. CDR3: CASSPEGLAAHEQFF. CDR3 coding DNA: TGTGCCAGCAGCCCCGAGGGACTAGCTGCCCATGAGCAGTTCTTC.

The chain has TRBV9 and TRBJ2-3; D may be TRBD1 (6 bases). The CDR3 consists of 13 residues. V was clipped by 4 bases and J by 6 bases, with 12 bases between them. Germline V gene sequence: CDR1 SGDLS, CDR2 YYNGEE. CDR3 in amino acids: CASSLQGKDTQYF. For the CDR3, the DNA is TGTGCCAGCAGCTTACAGGGCAAGGATACGCAGTATTTT.

This sequence joins TRBV19 and TRBJ2-7; 7 bases align to TRBD2. CDR1 and CDR2 from the germline V gene are LNHDA and SQIVND (reference sequence). CDR3 size: 15 residues. J was trimmed by 2 bases and V by 5 bases; bases with no gene match: 9. CDR3 amino acids: CASSPGGGRAYEQYF. DNA of the CDR3: TGTGCCAGTAGTCCGGGCGGGGGTCGGGCCTACGAGCAGTACTTC.

CDR3 in DNA: TGTGCCACTACCCCGGACAGGGCTGGAAACACCATATATTTT. It codes for CATTPDRAGNTIYF. V gene TRBV10-3 combines with J gene TRBJ1-3; 8 bases align to TRBD1. Germline V gene lookup returns CDR1 ENHRY and CDR2 SYGVKD. The CDR3 extends over 14 amino acids. Trimming took 10 bases from V and 2 from J; bases not matched to a gene: 7.

The gene calls are TRBV6-1 and TRBJ1-1; 7 nucleotides match TRBD1. CDR1 and CDR2 from the germline V gene are MNHNS and SASEGT. This CDR3 contains 13 residues. The junction had 7 bases not matched to a gene; V was cut back by 4 bases and J by 8 bases. CDR3 nucleotide sequence: TGTGCCAGCAGTGTTCAGGTGGACAGGGAAGCTTTCTTT. Amino acids: CASSVQVDREAFF.

This clone was recorded a few times. CDR3: CASSEFGTGGYEQYF. CDR3 bases: TGTGCCAGCAGTGAATTCGGGACAGGGGGCTACGAGCAGTACTTC. The chain is built from TRBV25-1 and TRBJ2-7, with TRBD1 matching over 11 bases. With 1 base clipped from V and 3 bases from J, the junction kept 2 bases outside the gene matches. Germline CDR1 is MGHDK and CDR2 is SYGVNS. The CDR3 extends over 15 amino acids.

J is TRBJ1-5 and V is TRBV15; D is possibly TRBD1 (5 bases). CDR1 and CDR2 (germline): LNHNV, YYDKDF (reference sequence). The CDR3 consists of 15 residues. Trimming removed 3 bases at V and 1 base at J, with 10 bases between. The CDR3 loop reads CATSRARGSNQPQHF. The CDR3 DNA reads as TGTGCCACCAGCAGGGCCCGGGGGAGCAATCAGCCCCAGCATTTT.

The J gene is TRBJ1-1, the V gene TRBV7-9; 7 bases are shared with TRBD1. Germline V gives CDR1 SEHNR, CDR2 FQNEAQ (reference sequence). The CDR3 runs 12 residues. V gave up 5 bases and J gave up 10 bases; unmatched junction bases: 7. Here the CDR3 reads CASSREGAGAFF. CDR3 in DNA: TGTGCCAGCAGCCGGGAGGGGGCGGGAGCTTTCTTT.

The chain combines TRBV19 with TRBJ2-2, with D uncertain. CDR1 and CDR2 (germline): LNHDA, SQIVND (reference sequence). The CDR3 covers 13 residues. Trimming removed 5 bases from V and 7 bases from J, with 11 bases in between. CDR3 protein: CASSATVSGELFF. As DNA, the CDR3 is TGTGCCAGTAGTGCTACGGTCAGCGGGGAGCTGTTTTTT. The whole variable domain, remainder taken from reference TRBV19 and TRBJ2-2, is DGGITQSPKYLFRKEGQNVTLSCEQNLNHDAMYWYRQDPGQGLRLIYYSQIVNDFQKGDIAEGYSVSREKKESFPLTVTSAQKNPTAFYLCASSATVSGELFFGEGSRLTVL.

V is TRBV18 and J is TRBJ1-5; no firm D call. Deletions cut 6 bases from V and 4 bases from J, with 7 bases between. CDR3 length: 12 amino acids. From germline, CDR1 is KGHSH and CDR2 LQKENI. The CDR3 sequence: CASSDQNQPQHF. The CDR3 DNA follows: TGTGCCAGCTCGGACCAAAATCAGCCCCAGCATTTT.

The chain uses TRBV28 and TRBJ2-7; tentatively, D is TRBD1 or TRBD2 (5 bases each). Deletions cut 2 bases from V and 0 bases from J, with 17 bases between. The CDR3 is 17 residues long. Germline lookup yields CDR1 MDHEN and CDR2 SYDVKM. In DNA, the CDR3 is TGTGCCAGCAGTTTAGTTTTGGGACCGATCCTCTCCTACGAGCAGTACTTC. This translates into CASSLVLGPILSYEQYF.

This clone appeared once. This chain links TRBV11-1 with TRBJ1-1; the D gene is possibly TRBD1 (6 bases). CDR3 length equals 15 residues. With 1 base removed from V and 3 bases from J, the gap between germline ends came to 12 bases. CDR1 SGHAT and CDR2 FQDESV come from the germline V gene (reference sequence). The CDR3 DNA reads as TGTGCCAGCAGCTTAGTTTGGGGGCGCGACACTGAAGCTTTCTTT. It is translated as CASSLVWGRDTEAFF.

The chain links TRBV5-6 to TRBJ1-4, with a weak D call TRBD1 (5 bases). Germline V gene lookup returns CDR1 SGHDT and CDR2 YYEEEE. The CDR3 is 15 residues long. V gave up 4 bases and J gave up 7 bases, with 17 bases separating them. CDR3 nucleotides: TGTGCCAGCAGCGTAGGGACGGCCGGGGGTGAAAAACTGTTTTTT. Translation: CASSVGTAGGEKLFF.